This paragraph reports one T cell receptor (beta chain). Its antigen is not identified. The record originates from a study of T cell responses to AZD1222 COVID-19 vaccine. Doses given second, at about 4 or about 12 weeks, were pooled. The protocol was immunoSEQ multiplex PCR, while the TCRdb copy is restricted to in-frame clones and leaves out a portion. The data hold over 85,000 clones, with approximately 92% observed a single time. With 4 bases clipped from V and 0 bases from J, the junction kept 8 bases outside the gene matches. CDR1 and CDR2 (germline): SGDLS, YYNGEE. The CDR3 consists of 17 residues. Notes on the study in general: There were mostly white British donors and more females than males, and clonal diversity was possibly underestimated. Dominant at 160-218 and 743-854, vaccine-associated CD4 TCRs also spanned spike.

V gene TRBV9 combines with J gene TRBJ2-1, with 9 nucleotides matching TRBD2. This receptor was taken from an adult who received the AZD1222 COVID-19 vaccine. The sequences come from peripheral blood, collected 28 days after the second AZD1222 dose. The DNA for the CDR3 is TGTGCCAGCAGCCCCGGGACTAGCTCCCGCTCCTACAATGAGCAGTTCTTC. It encodes CASSPGTSSRSYNEQFF.